This entry lists 5 T cell receptor beta chains sequenced from one sample in a study of graft-versus-host responses after intestinal transplantation. This table comes from immunoSEQ multiplex PCR, and its TCRdb copy is limited to in-frame clones, with some not included. The sample has fewer than 85,000 clones, over 85% seen once. Their specific antigens are unknown. The source material was unstimulated CD8+ T cells sorted from spleen or lymph node cells, sampled before intestinal transplant. The source of these receptors is a human donor who received an intestinal transplant.

The chain employs TRBV7-3 and TRBJ2-1; TRBD2 matches 11 bases. The CDR3 loop spans 13 amino acids. The germline V gene has CDR1 SGHTA and CDR2 FQGTGA. V lost 5 bases and J lost 9; bases outside the gene matches: 3. The chain's CDR3 is CASSPLAGGEQFF. The CDR3 DNA reads TGTGCCAGCAGCCCCCTAGCGGGGGGTGAGCAGTTCTTC.

The chain joins TRBV28 to TRBJ2-4, with D unresolved. V dropped 2 bases and J dropped 0 bases, with 17 bases sitting between them. CDR3 length equals 18 residues. Per germline, CDR1 MDHEN and CDR2 SYDVKM. CDR3 protein: CASSLKPVPFLAKNIQYF. CDR3 in DNA: TGTGCCAGCAGTTTAAAGCCCGTACCTTTTCTAGCCAAAAACATTCAGTACTTC. Full variable domain (rest looked up from reference TRBV28 and TRBJ2-4): DVKVTQSSRYLVKRTGEKVFLECVQDMDHENMFWYRQDPGLGLRLIYFSYDVKMKEKGDIPEGYSVSREKKERFSLILESASTNQTSMYLCASSLKPVPFLAKNIQYFGAGTRLSVL.

This CDR3 is CASSLGLAGGYEQYF. The CDR3 DNA is TGCGCCAGCAGCTTGGGTCTAGCGGGAGGCTACGAGCAGTACTTC. This rearrangement joins TRBV5-1 to TRBJ2-7, with 11 bases fitting TRBD2. With 0 bases clipped from V and 3 bases from J, the junction kept 2 bases outside the gene matches. Per the germline V gene, CDR1 is SGHRS and CDR2 is YFSETQ. The CDR3 is 15 amino acids.

The chain carries TRBV27 and TRBJ2-1; no clear D gene. The germline gives CDR1 MNHEY, CDR2 SMNVEV (reference sequence). V shed 8 bases and J shed 8 bases, with 10 bases lying between them. The CDR3 extends over 11 amino acids. This chain's CDR3 is CASQGSHEQFF. Written as DNA, the CDR3 is TGTGCCAGCCAAGGCAGCCATGAGCAGTTCTTC.

The chain employs TRBV7-8 and TRBJ1-1; D is perhaps TRBD1 (5 bases). The CDR3 consists of 16 residues. V lost 3 bases to trimming and J lost 2 bases, with 16 bases between them. Germline-derived CDR1 and CDR2 are SGHVS and FQNEAQ. CDR3 in amino acids: CASSFPPGQINTEAFF. The CDR3 DNA is TGTGCCAGCAGCTTTCCTCCGGGGCAGATAAACACTGAAGCTTTCTTT.